Listed here are 4 T cell receptor beta chains from one sample, sequenced in a study of cytomegalovirus exposure and HLA in healthy donors. The study ran its PCR with 60 Vbeta and 13 Jbeta primers. Only in-frame clones appear in the TCRdb table, and some are missing; sequencing was by immunoSEQ multiplex PCR. The sample's table shows under 90,000 clones. Sequenced material: PBMCs. These TCRs come from a man aged 45-65 years in good health and CMV-seropositive.

The rearrangement links TRBV4-3 to TRBJ1-3, with no clear D. CDR1 and CDR2 (germline): LGHNA, YSLEER. CDR3 length: 16 residues. With 0 bases removed from V and 0 bases from J, the gap between germline ends came to 9 bases. CDR3 loop: CASSQEVGDSGNTIYF. CDR3 nucleotide sequence: TGCGCCAGCAGCCAAGAGGTCGGGGACTCTGGAAACACCATATATTTT.

The CDR3 nucleotides read TGCGCCAGGTCCCTCAAGTCGTTAGCGTATTATTACGAGCAGTACGTC. It specifies CARSLKSLAYYYEQYV. The chain is built from TRBV4-1 and TRBJ2-7; D is perhaps TRBD2 (5 bases). V was pared by 9 bases and J by 4 bases, with 25 bases between. The CDR3 contains 16 residues. Germline CDR1 reads MGHRA; CDR2 reads YSYEKL.

The chain employs TRBV11-3 and TRBJ2-7; D gene unclear. This CDR3 has 14 amino acids. Germline CDR1 reads SGHNT; CDR2 reads YENEEA. V lost 1 base to trimming and J lost 2 bases, with 9 bases between them. CDR3 DNA sequence: TGTGCCAGCAGCTTAGCCTCCGGTACCTACGAGCAGTACTTC. It translates to CASSLASGTYEQYF.

In regard to this clone: This CDR3 is also generated by other DNA sequences in the sample. V usage is TRBV30 and J usage is TRBJ2-3; tentatively, D is TRBD2 (6 bases). Germline CDR1 GTSNPN, CDR2 SVGIG (reference sequence). V was shortened by 0 bases and J by 5 bases, with 9 bases between the two germline ends. The CDR3 covers 13 residues. The CDR3, as DNA: TGTGCCTGGAGTGTGGGGGGTAGAGATACGCAGTATTTT. Translated, it gives CAWSVGGRDTQYF. The variable domain in full, with the rest retrieved from reference TRBV30 and TRBJ2-3, is SQTIHQWPATLVQPVGSPLSLECTVEGTSNPNLYWYRQAAGRGLQLLFYSVGIGQISSEVPQNLSASRPQDRQFILSSKKLLLSDSGFYLCAWSVGGRDTQYFGPGTRLTVL.